The entry below gives a single T cell receptor beta chain sequence along with its context. In the authors' methods: From reference gene primer amplification, estimates of nucleated cell counts were derived. Clones were read by immunoSEQ multiplex PCR, and TCRdb kept only the in-frame ones, dropping some. V and J calls and clone size are copied from that table; D and trimming were computed from the DNA. The sample comprises about 190,000 clones, around nine tenths of which are singletons, and around 7% rests with the top ten. The data originate from a study of blood T cell repertoires in COVID-19. Overall study context: COVID-19 samples from acute and convalescent phases originated in the United States, Italy and Spain. T cells, B-cell-depleted T cells, or PBMCs supplied cDNA or gDNA.

Looked up from germline, CDR1 is SGHTA and CDR2 is FQGNSA. Trimming took 1 base from V and 8 from J, leaving 14 bases between them. The CDR3 has 14 amino acids. Sequenced: peripheral blood. This chain connects TRBV7-2 to TRBJ1-2, with D perhaps TRBD1 (5 bases). The TCR originated in a man between 40 and 49 years old with acute or convalescent COVID-19. CDR3 loop: CASSLVDSYRGYTF. CDR3 sequence (DNA): TGTGCCAGCAGCTTAGTAGACAGTTATCGAGGCTACACCTTC.